Described below is a single T cell receptor beta chain sequence and its context. Its cognate antigen is unknown. A read error may be the cause here, since a much bigger clone is one base away. General study points: Greatest tumor Treg TCR overlap was with tumor naive CD4+ cells.

V was clipped by 3 bases and J by 3 bases; unmatched bases: 6. The CDR3 has 15 residues. TCRdb re-derived calls from the 5' RACE reads in MiXCR, one entry per CDR3 protein. The sample shows over 30,000 distinct CDR3 sequences, approximately 27% of them seen only once. The rearrangement uses TRBV12-3 or TRBV12-4 and TRBJ2-7; 9 bases match TRBD2. This receptor was obtained from a female donor with breast cancer. Material for sequencing was naive CD4+ T cells sorted from a lymph node. Subset given: naive CD4+ T cells, CD4+CD45RA+CD25-. In DNA, the CDR3 is TGTGCCAGCAGTTTTGTGCGGGGGGGCTACTACGAGCAGTACTTC. Translation gives CASSFVRGGYYEQYF.